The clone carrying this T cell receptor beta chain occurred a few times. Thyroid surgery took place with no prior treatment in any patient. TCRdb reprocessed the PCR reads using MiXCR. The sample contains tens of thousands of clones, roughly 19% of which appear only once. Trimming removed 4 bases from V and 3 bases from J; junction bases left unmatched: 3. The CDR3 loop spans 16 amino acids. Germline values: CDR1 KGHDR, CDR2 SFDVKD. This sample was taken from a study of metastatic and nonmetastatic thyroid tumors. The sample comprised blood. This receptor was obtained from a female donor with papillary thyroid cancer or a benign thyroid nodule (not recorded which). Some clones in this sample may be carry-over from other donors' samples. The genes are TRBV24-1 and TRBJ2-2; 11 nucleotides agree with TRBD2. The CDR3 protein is CATSDLAGGDTGELFF. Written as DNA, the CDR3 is TGTGCCACCAGTGACCTAGCGGGAGGTGACACCGGGGAGCTGTTTTTT.